These T cell receptor beta chains were read from a single sample in a study of blood T cell repertoires in COVID-19. Clones were read by immunoSEQ multiplex PCR, and TCRdb kept only the in-frame ones, dropping some. The table includes fewer than 250,000 clones, around 91% detected once. Sample: peripheral blood. The source is a woman in her forties with acute or convalescent COVID-19. Both conserved end residues are trimmed from each CDR3. Clone size is given for some rows only: seen once, a few or many times, or a class if the clone is expanded.

J,size,V,CDR3
TRBJ2-2,few,TRBV27,ASSAQGLGGELF
TRBJ2-5,NA,TRBV27,ASRQGVEGTQY
TRBJ1-2,NA,TRBV19,ASSMIGRGQRGYT
TRBJ1-4,NA,TRBV19,ASSPGLRSEKLF
TRBJ1-2,NA,TRBV30,AWSPGEWDGYT
TRBJ1-1,NA,TRBV2,ASSAHRVGTEAF
TRBJ2-3,NA,TRBV19,ASSRTYSTDTQY
TRBJ2-1,NA,TRBV7-9,ASYRGRGNEQF
TRBJ1-1,NA,TRBV30,AWSGGAGGAEAF
TRBJ1-2,few,TRBV18,ASSLGANYGYT
TRBJ2-3,NA,TRBV11-2,ASSPAGNPTDTQY
TRBJ2-2,NA,TRBV19,ASRAGNTGELF
TRBJ1-3,once,TRBV6-5,ASSRGSFSGNTIY